This TCR beta chain was documented in a study of T cells after yellow fever vaccination. Notes on this clonotype: A read error is possible here, since a much larger clone lies one base away.

TCRdb itself ran the 5' RACE reads through MiXCR, one entry per CDR3 protein. The sample consists of about 68,000 distinct CDR3 sequences, more than 6.5% of them appearing once. V was shortened by 2 bases and J by 7 bases, with 6 bases between the two germline ends. This CDR3 comprises 11 residues. CDR1 is MNHEY and CDR2 is SVGAGI in the germline V gene. The chain uses TRBV6-5 and TRBJ2-7; D is ambiguous. The TCR was taken from a man aged 18 to 30 who received the YFV17D yellow fever vaccine. The sequences come from CD8+ T cells sorted from PBMCs, collected approximately 40 days after the first yellow fever vaccination. In DNA, the CDR3 is TGTGCCAGCAGTTACACGTCTGAGCAGTACGTC. Translated: CASSYTSEQYV.